The clone carrying this TCR beta chain is deemed medium-sized. Its target is unknown. The starting template was genomic DNA from bulk tumor, approximately 600 ng per sample. While surgery was under way, several biopsies spaced far apart were taken per primary tumor. With untreated, newly diagnosed non-small cell lung cancer, the patients went on to undergo curative surgery. Patients with newly diagnosed non-small cell lung cancer who underwent surgery with curative intent served as donors. This specimen belongs to a study of immune heterogeneity within non-small cell lung tumors. Study-level findings and limits: High-frequency T-cell receptor beta clonotypes differed largely between individual patients. The study found that local T-cell clonality correlated moderately but significantly with local tumor mutational burden (R about 0.34). Recurrence of identical dominant CDR3 beta clonotypes was observed across intrapatient tumor sites, concomitant with site-unique high-frequency clones.

For the TCR beta CDR3, multiplex PCR with 32 V and 13 J primers performed the amplification. TCRdb re-derived calls from the multiplex PCR reads in MiXCR, one entry per CDR3 protein. Here the sample spans just over 4,500 distinct CDR3 sequences, 20% to 25% being singletons. With 1 base removed from V and 7 bases from J, the gap between germline ends came to 9 bases. In germline, CDR1 is SGHRS, CDR2 YFSETQ. The CDR3 runs 12 residues. This clonotype was sampled from a man aged 55 to 70 with non-small cell lung cancer. The specimen was lung tumor tissue. The chain recombines TRBV5-1 with TRBJ2-7; a possible D gene is TRBD1 (5 bases). The CDR3, as DNA: TGCGCCAGCAGCTTGTCCCAGGGTGAGCAGTACTTC. It yields the protein CASSLSQGEQYF. The complete variable domain, with remaining parts taken from reference TRBV5-1 and TRBJ2-7, reads KAGVTQTPRYLIKTRGQQVTLSCSPISGHRSVSWYQQTPGQGLQFLFEYFSETQRNKGNFPGRFSGRQFSNSRSEMNVSTLELGDSALYLCASSLSQGEQYFGPGTRLTVT.